Listed here is a single T cell receptor beta chain. This sample was included in a study of blood T cell repertoires in COVID-19. Study details: The samples span acute and convalescent COVID-19 from the United States, Italy and Spain.

Authors' processing steps: How many nucleated cells were present was estimated from reference gene primer amplification. Libraries were prepared by immunoSEQ multiplex PCR; TCRdb keeps only in-frame clonotypes and omits some of them. The V and J calls and clone size come from that table; D and trimming were worked out from the DNA. The sample carries roughly 260,000 clones, roughly 80% recorded once. CDR3 length: 15 residues. Germline trimming cut 5 bases from V and 4 bases from J; bases unmatched to any gene: 8. Per germline, CDR1 MDHEN and CDR2 SYDVKM. The sequence came from a woman between 65 and 79 years old with acute or convalescent COVID-19. V is TRBV28 and J is TRBJ2-1, with TRBD2 matching 7 bases. Sequenced sample: peripheral blood. CDR3 residues: CASSLPGLIYNEQFF. The CDR3 coding sequence is TGTGCCAGCAGTCTTCCGGGACTAATTTACAATGAGCAGTTCTTC.